A single TCR beta chain is shown here with its context. Only in-frame clones appear in the TCRdb table, and some are missing; sequencing was by immunoSEQ multiplex PCR. The sample includes about 730,000 clones, roughly 88% of them seen just once. The entry originates in a study of shared T cell receptors in the human thymus. V was pared by 5 bases and J by 2 bases, with 9 bases between. The germline CDR1 and CDR2 sequences are SGHVS and FNYEAQ. The CDR3 has 13 amino acids. These data were also filed under a second study, of human thymus T cells. That paper adds: Thymus tissue for the work was resected from patients undergoing corrective heart surgery. What related research reported was that thymic repertoires overlapped highly among unrelated individuals.

The chain couples TRBV7-6 to TRBJ1-1; D might be TRBD1 (6 bases). This sequence originates from a girl under three years old with a congenital heart defect. Material for sequencing was thymocytes. CDR3: CASSRGQNTEAFF. The DNA for the CDR3 is TGTGCCAGCAGCAGGGGACAAAACACTGAAGCTTTCTTT.